The 5 T cell receptor beta chains below all came from one sample that was sequenced in a study of T cell responses to AZD1222 COVID-19 vaccine. Libraries were prepared by immunoSEQ multiplex PCR; TCRdb keeps only in-frame clonotypes and omits some of them. The sample holds roughly 120,000 clones, around 88% seen once. The sample consisted of peripheral blood, taken on day 0 of AZD1222 vaccination. The receptors here all came from an adult in good health.

V and J are TRBV7-9 and TRBJ1-2, with D uncertain. The CDR3 runs to 13 residues. CDR1 and CDR2 (germline): SEHNR, FQNEAQ (reference sequence). V lost 2 bases, J lost 4 bases, and 8 bases lay in between. The CDR3 region is CASSLTIFYGYTF. Written as DNA, the CDR3 is TGTGCCAGCAGCTTAACGATCTTCTATGGCTACACCTTC.

The V gene is TRBV12-3 or TRBV12-4, the J gene TRBJ1-1, with TRBD1 as a possible D gene (6 bases). The CDR3 totals 13 residues. V lost 5 bases and J 4 bases, leaving 11 bases between the germline ends. The CDR3 nucleotides read TGTGCCAGCAGTCCACAGGGCGGCACTGAAGCTTTCTTT. This translates into CASSPQGGTEAFF.

The V gene is TRBV7-9, the J gene TRBJ1-2; weak D call: TRBD1 (5 bases). CDR3 length: 13 amino acids. V lost 1 base, J lost 3 bases, and 6 bases lay in between. Germline V lookup: CDR1 SEHNR, CDR2 FQNEAQ (reference sequence). The CDR3 nucleotides are TGTGCCAGCAGCTTAGGCAGGGACTATGGCTACACCTTC. It is translated as CASSLGRDYGYTF.

This clone was seen many times. V is TRBV4-3 and J is TRBJ2-5, with TRBD2 matching over 7 bases. The trim removed 5 bases at V and 4 bases at J, leaving 4 bases unmatched. CDR1 and CDR2 (germline): LGHNA, YSLEER. CDR3 length: 13 amino acids. In nucleotides, the CDR3 is TGCGCCAGCAGCGCCCGACTAGCAGAGACCCAGTACTTC. Its protein is CASSARLAETQYF.

The chain couples TRBV18 to TRBJ1-5; D gene unclear. Germline values: CDR1 KGHSH, CDR2 LQKENI. This CDR3 has 12 amino acids. Trimming shortened V by 2 bases and J by 9 bases, and 8 bases separated the two germline ends. In nucleotides, the CDR3 is TGTGCCAGCTCACCAATTGAGGGGCCCCAGCATTTT. It translates to CASSPIEGPQHF.